The next 9 T cell receptor beta chains were all read from a single sample in a study of cytomegalovirus exposure and HLA in healthy donors. With 60 Vbeta and 13 Jbeta primers, the PCR was carried out. The data were produced by immunoSEQ multiplex PCR, yet TCRdb's version contains in-frame clones alone and is incomplete. In all, the sample yields about 51,000 clones. The sequencing input was PBMCs. These receptors all stem from a man aged 40-55 years in good health and CMV-seropositive.

The chain joins TRBV30 to TRBJ1-2, with 9 bases fitting TRBD1. V was pared by 1 base and J by 7 bases, with 4 bases of the junction left unmatched. The germline V gene encodes CDR1 GTSNPN and CDR2 SVGIG (reference sequence). This CDR3 is built from 13 residues. This chain's CDR3 is CAWSAGQGAGYTF. The CDR3, as DNA: TGTGCCTGGAGTGCGGGACAGGGAGCTGGCTACACCTTC.

This chain connects TRBV30 to TRBJ2-7, with 9 nucleotides matching TRBD1. Germline V gene data show CDR1 as GTSNPN and CDR2 as SVGIG (reference sequence). CDR3 length equals 15 residues. The junction had 5 bases not matched to a gene; V was cut back by 2 bases and J by 0 bases. CDR3 sequence reads: CAWSPGTGFSYEQYF. The CDR3 DNA is TGTGCCTGGAGTCCCGGGACAGGGTTCTCCTACGAGCAGTACTTC.

V and J are TRBV27 and TRBJ2-7, with D unresolved. The germline V gene encodes CDR1 MNHEY and CDR2 SMNVEV (reference sequence). With 7 bases removed from V and 4 bases from J, the gap between germline ends came to 2 bases. The CDR3 is 9 amino acids. CDR3 DNA sequence: TGTGCCAGCACGTACGAGCAGTACTTC. Its translation is CASTYEQYF.

DNA for the CDR3: TGTGCCCTCTTGGGGGGCTACAATGAGCAGTTCTTC. Its protein is CALLGGYNEQFF. This chain links TRBV15 with TRBJ2-1; D possibly corresponds to TRBD2 (6 bases). The ends were cut back, 11 bases at V and 3 bases at J, with 11 bases in the middle. The germline V gene has CDR1 LNHNV and CDR2 YYDKDF (reference sequence). This CDR3 spans 12 amino acids.

The chain combines TRBV4-2 with TRBJ2-4; 10 bases are a match to TRBD1. Losses at the gene ends were 0 bases for V and 7 bases for J; bases not matched to a gene: 6. From germline, CDR1 is LGHNA and CDR2 YNFKEQ. The CDR3 length is 16 residues. The CDR3 DNA reads TGTGCCAGCAGCCAAGACCCGGGACAGGGGCGGAACATTCAGTACTTC. Its translation is CASSQDPGQGRNIQYF.

The chain recombines TRBV7-8 with TRBJ1-3; D is ambiguous. Germline assignment: CDR1 SGHVS and CDR2 FQNEAQ. The CDR3 is 13 amino acids. Trimming took off 3 bases at V and 7 bases at J, with 10 bases between the two ends. CDR3 nucleotides: TGTGCCAGCAGCTTCGGGAGTGCGAACACCATATATTTT. The encoded protein is CASSFGSANTIYF.

The gene calls are TRBV7-6 and TRBJ2-7; tentatively, D is TRBD1 (5 bases). The V gene lost 5 bases and the J gene lost 4 bases, with 15 bases spanning the gap. The CDR3 is made up of 14 amino acids. In germline, CDR1 is SGHVS, CDR2 FNYEAQ. The CDR3, as DNA: TGTGCCAGCAGCGCGGACACCCAATTTTACGAGCAGTACTTC. Its protein product is CASSADTQFYEQYF.

This sequence joins TRBV2 and TRBJ2-3; TRBD2 might be the D (6 bases). This CDR3 comprises 13 residues. The V end lost 8 bases, the J end lost 1 base, and 10 bases lay between the germline ends. Germline V gene lookup returns CDR1 SNHLY and CDR2 FYNNEI. CDR3 amino acids: CASPGGGTDTQYF. The CDR3 DNA sequence: TGTGCCAGCCCGGGCGGGGGCACAGATACGCAGTATTTT.

The rearrangement links TRBV30 to TRBJ1-5; D not resolved. Germline lookup yields CDR1 GTSNPN and CDR2 SVGIG (reference sequence). V gave up 3 bases and J gave up 2 bases, with 11 bases separating them. The CDR3 has 14 amino acids. This CDR3 reads CAWSLRLGNQPQHF. The CDR3 bases are TGTGCCTGGAGCCTCAGGCTTGGCAATCAGCCCCAGCATTTT. The full variable domain, in which reference TRBV30 and TRBJ1-5 provide the parts outside the CDR3, is SQTIHQWPATLVQPVGSPLSLECTVEGTSNPNLYWYRQAAGRGLQLLFYSVGIGQISSEVPQNLSASRPQDRQFILSSKKLLLSDSGFYLCAWSLRLGNQPQHFGDGTRLSIL.